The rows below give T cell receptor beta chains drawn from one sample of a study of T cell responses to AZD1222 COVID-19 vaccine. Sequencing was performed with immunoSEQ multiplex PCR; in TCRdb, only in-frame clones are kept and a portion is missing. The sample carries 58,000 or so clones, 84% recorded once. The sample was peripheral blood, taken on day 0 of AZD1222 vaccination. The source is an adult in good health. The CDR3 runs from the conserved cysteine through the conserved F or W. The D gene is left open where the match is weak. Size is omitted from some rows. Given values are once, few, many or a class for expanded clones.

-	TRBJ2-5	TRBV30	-	CAWSMGGQETQYF	TGTGCCTGGAGTATGGGGGGTCAAGAGACCCAGTACTTC
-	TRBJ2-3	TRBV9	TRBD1	CASSADRDRGVDTQYF	TGTGCCAGCAGCGCGGACCGGGACAGGGGTGTAGATACGCAGTATTTT
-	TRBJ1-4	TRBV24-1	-	CATNPFPRAYIEKLFF	TGTGCCACAAACCCATTCCCCAGGGCCTATATTGAAAAACTGTTTTTT
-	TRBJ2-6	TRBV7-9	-	CASSVGGAGANVLTF	TGTGCCAGCAGCGTCGGAGGGGCTGGGGCCAACGTCCTGACTTTC
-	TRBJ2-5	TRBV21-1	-	CASSLRGGTITQETQYF	TGTGCCAGCAGCCTCCGGGGGGGGACCATTACGCAAGAGACCCAGTACTTC
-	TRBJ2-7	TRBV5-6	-	CASSEDTNSYEQYF	TGTGCCAGCAGCGAGGACACCAACTCCTACGAGCAGTACTTC
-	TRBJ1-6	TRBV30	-	CAWSVLTGYNSPLHF	TGTGCCTGGAGTGTACTTACAGGCTATAATTCACCCCTCCACTTT
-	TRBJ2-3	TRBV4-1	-	CASSQIEYRTDTQYF	TGCGCCAGCAGCCAAATTGAGTACCGCACAGATACGCAGTATTTT
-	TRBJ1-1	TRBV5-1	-	CASSSGNTEAFF	TGCGCCAGCAGTTCCGGGAACACTGAAGCTTTCTTT
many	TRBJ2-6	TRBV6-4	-	CASSDDSSGANVLTF	TGTGCCAGCAGTGACGACAGCTCTGGGGCCAACGTCCTGACTTTC
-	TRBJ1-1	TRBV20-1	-	CSASVMNTEAFF	TGCAGTGCTAGTGTTATGAACACTGAAGCTTTCTTT
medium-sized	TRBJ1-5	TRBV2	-	CASNTGGFNQPQHF	TGTGCCAGCAATACGGGGGGTTTCAATCAGCCCCAGCATTTT
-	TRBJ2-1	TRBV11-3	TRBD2	CASSLSSGGANEQFF	TGTGCCAGCAGCTTAAGTAGCGGGGGGGCGAATGAGCAGTTCTTC
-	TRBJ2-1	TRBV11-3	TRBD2	CASSPGGGVEQFF	TGTGCCAGCAGCCCGGGTGGGGGGGTTGAGCAGTTCTTC
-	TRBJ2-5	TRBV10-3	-	CAIRRTAQLKETQYF	TGTGCCATCAGACGGACAGCTCAACTAAAAGAGACCCAGTACTTC
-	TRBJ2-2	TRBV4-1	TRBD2	CASSQASGANTGELFF	TGCGCCAGCAGCCAAGCTAGCGGTGCGAACACCGGGGAGCTGTTTTTT
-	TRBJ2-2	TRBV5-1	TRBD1	CASRPGTGILNTGELFF	TGCGCCAGCAGACCCGGGACAGGGATATTGAACACCGGGGAGCTGTTTTTT
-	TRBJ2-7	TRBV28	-	CASRSSQTYEQYF	TGTGCCAGCAGGTCTAGCCAAACCTACGAGCAGTACTTC
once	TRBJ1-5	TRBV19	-	CASSPFNNQPQHF	TGTGCCAGTAGTCCCTTTAACAATCAGCCCCAGCATTTT
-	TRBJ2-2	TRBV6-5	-	CASSYSSRTGELFF	TGTGCCAGCAGTTACTCGTCTCGCACCGGGGAGCTGTTTTTT
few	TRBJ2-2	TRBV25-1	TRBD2	CASQTSVEAGELFF	TGTGCCAGCCAGACTAGCGTCGAGGCCGGGGAGCTGTTTTTT
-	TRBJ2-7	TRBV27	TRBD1	CASSRQGANEQYF	TGTGCCAGCAGTCGACAGGGGGCCAACGAGCAGTACTTC
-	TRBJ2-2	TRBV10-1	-	CASSESALKSGELFF	TGCGCCAGCAGTGAGTCGGCCCTAAAGTCCGGGGAGCTGTTTTTT
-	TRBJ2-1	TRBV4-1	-	CASSPVWGDDSYNEQFF	TGCGCCAGCAGCCCCGTTTGGGGGGACGATTCCTACAATGAGCAGTTCTTC
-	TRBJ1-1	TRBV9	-	CASSAPEVSEAFF	TGTGCCAGCAGCGCCCCTGAGGTGTCTGAAGCTTTCTTT
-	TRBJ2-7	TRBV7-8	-	CASSLRRLATLSLEQYF	TGTGCCAGCAGCTTACGGCGGCTAGCCACCTTGAGTCTCGAGCAGTACTTC
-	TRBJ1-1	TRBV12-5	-	CASGVAVGDQNTEAFF	TGTGCTAGTGGCGTCGCGGTCGGGGATCAGAACACTGAAGCTTTCTTT
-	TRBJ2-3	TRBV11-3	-	CASSLDVSRDTQYF	TGTGCCAGCAGCTTAGATGTTTCTAGAGATACGCAGTATTTT
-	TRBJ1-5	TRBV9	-	CASKEVAPQHF	TGTGCCAGCAAGGAAGTAGCGCCCCAGCATTTT
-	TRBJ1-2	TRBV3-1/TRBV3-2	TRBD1	CASSQGATGDGYTF	TGTGCCAGCAGCCAAGGGGCTACAGGGGATGGCTACACCTTC
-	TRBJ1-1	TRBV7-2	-	CASSFLNTEAFF	TGTGCCAGCAGCTTCCTGAACACTGAAGCTTTCTTT
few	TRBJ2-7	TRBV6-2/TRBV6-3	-	CASSYPPYEQYF	TGTGCCAGCAGTTACCCGCCCTACGAGCAGTACTTC
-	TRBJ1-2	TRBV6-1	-	CASSEGPTVYGYTF	TGTGCCAGCAGTGAAGGCCCGACAGTATACGGCTACACCTTC
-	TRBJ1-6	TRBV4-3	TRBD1	CASSQWDRGPESSPLHF	TGCGCCAGCAGCCAATGGGACAGGGGGCCGGAGAGTTCACCCCTCCACTTT
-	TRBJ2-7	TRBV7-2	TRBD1	CASTPTGGTYEQYF	TGTGCCAGCACTCCGACAGGGGGAACCTACGAGCAGTACTTC
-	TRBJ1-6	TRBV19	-	CASSTPVMGNSPLHF	TGTGCCAGTAGTACCCCAGTCATGGGGAATTCACCCCTCCACTTT
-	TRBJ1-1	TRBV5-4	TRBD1	CASSTRTGGDEAFF	TGTGCCAGCAGTACGAGGACAGGGGGCGATGAAGCTTTCTTT
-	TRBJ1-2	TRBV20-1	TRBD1	CSALTGVGYTF	TGCAGTGCCCTAACAGGGGTTGGCTACACCTTC
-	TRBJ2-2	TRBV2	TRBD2	CASSEARLAYGGELFF	TGTGCCAGCAGTGAAGCGCGACTAGCATACGGCGGGGAGCTGTTTTTT
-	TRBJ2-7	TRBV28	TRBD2	CASSFVGTRWEQYF	TGTGCCAGCAGTTTTGTCGGGACTAGGTGGGAGCAGTACTTC
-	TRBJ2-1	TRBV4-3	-	CASSQLTVYNEQFF	TGCGCCAGCAGCCAACTTACAGTGTACAATGAGCAGTTCTTC
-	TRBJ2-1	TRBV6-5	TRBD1	CASSWTGAGDEQFF	TGTGCCAGCAGCTGGACAGGGGCTGGGGATGAGCAGTTCTTC
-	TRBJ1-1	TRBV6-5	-	CASRDGQGRAFF	TGTGCCAGCAGAGACGGGCAGGGGAGGGCTTTCTTT
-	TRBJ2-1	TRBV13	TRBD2	CASSLVASGGRYNEQFF	TGTGCCAGCAGCTTAGTGGCTAGCGGGGGCCGTTACAATGAGCAGTTCTTC
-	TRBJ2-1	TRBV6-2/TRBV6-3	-	CASSSLAFRGASQFF	TGTGCCAGCAGTTCTTTGGCCTTCCGGGGAGCATCGCAGTTCTTC
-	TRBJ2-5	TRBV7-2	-	CASSPREGGKETQYF	TGTGCCAGCAGCCCAAGGGAGGGGGGGAAAGAGACCCAGTACTTC
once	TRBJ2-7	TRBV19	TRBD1	CASSTSGTGTYEQYF	TGTGCCAGTAGTACCTCCGGGACAGGGACCTACGAGCAGTACTTC
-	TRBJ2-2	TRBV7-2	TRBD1	CASSLTQGASGELFF	TGTGCCAGCAGCTTGACCCAGGGGGCGTCCGGGGAGCTGTTTTTT
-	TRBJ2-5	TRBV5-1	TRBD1	CASKPVTGGHQETQYF	TGCGCCAGCAAACCCGTAACAGGGGGCCACCAAGAGACCCAGTACTTC
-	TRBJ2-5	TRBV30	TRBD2	CATRGLAGDVETQYF	TGTGCCACCCGTGGACTAGCGGGGGACGTAGAGACCCAGTACTTC
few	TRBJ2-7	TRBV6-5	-	CASREGLYEQYF	TGTGCCAGCAGGGAGGGGCTCTACGAGCAGTACTTC
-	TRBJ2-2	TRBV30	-	CAWSVLGRAIGGTGELFF	TGTGCCTGGAGTGTACTGGGTCGCGCAATCGGGGGCACCGGGGAGCTGTTTTTT
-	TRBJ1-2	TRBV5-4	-	CASSRLLVDYGYTF	TGTGCCAGCAGCCGTCTCTTGGTAGACTATGGCTACACCTTC
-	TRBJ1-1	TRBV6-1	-	CASSEGGRGPFF	TGTGCCAGCAGTGAAGGCGGCAGGGGTCCTTTCTTT